One sample yielded the 18 T cell receptor beta chains listed below, sequenced in a study of blood T cells in healthy people across ages. PCR was performed a second time for roughly 7 to 12 cycles using a sample-barcoded 5' primer and a J-beta primer mix. TCRdb analysed the 5' RACE reads with MiXCR anew, one entry per CDR3 protein. Here the sample spans 660,000 or so distinct CDR3 sequences, about 53% being singletons. Sequencing was performed on blood. The receptors shown here come from a man aged 60 to 75 in good health.

The CDR3 DNA follows: TGTGCCAGCAGACAGGGACAGGTGAACACTGAAGCTTTCTTT. Its protein is CASRQGQVNTEAFF. V is TRBV28 and J is TRBJ1-1; 8 bases are a match to TRBD1. Germline values: CDR1 MDHEN, CDR2 SYDVKM. CDR3 length equals 14 residues. With 6 bases clipped from V and 0 bases from J, the junction kept 3 bases outside the gene matches. Variable domain in full (rest from reference TRBV28 and TRBJ1-1): DVKVTQSSRYLVKRTGEKVFLECVQDMDHENMFWYRQDPGLGLRLIYFSYDVKMKEKGDIPEGYSVSREKKERFSLILESASTNQTSMYLCASRQGQVNTEAFFGQGTRLTVV.

This clonotype was observed a handful of times. In nucleotides, the CDR3 is TGTGCTACATCCGGGATCTCCTACGAGCAGTACTTC. It codes for CATSGISYEQYF. The gene calls are TRBV7-2 and TRBJ2-7, with D possibly matching TRBD2 (5 bases). CDR1 and CDR2 from the germline V gene are SGHTA and FQGNSA. This CDR3 is built from 12 residues.

V is TRBV12-3 or TRBV12-4 and J is TRBJ1-3; tentatively, D is TRBD1 (5 bases). Between the trimmed V and J ends, which lost 8 bases and 0 bases, there was a span of 14 bases. The CDR3 is made up of 15 amino acids. The CDR3 nucleotides are TGTGCCAGCGGGGACCTCGCGGGCTCTGGAAACACCATATATTTT. Translation: CASGDLAGSGNTIYF.

V is TRBV18 and J is TRBJ2-7; TRBD1 agrees at 12 bases. Germline CDR1 is KGHSH and CDR2 is LQKENI. This CDR3 is built from 16 residues. Losses at the gene ends were 3 bases for V and 7 bases for J; bases not matched to a gene: 10. CDR3 sequence (DNA): TGTGCCAGCTCACCCTCGCACGGGACAGGGGGCGAAGAGCAGTACTTC. Translation: CASSPSHGTGGEEQYF. Supplemented by reference TRBV18 and TRBJ2-7, the full variable domain reads NAGVMQNPRHLVRRRGQEARLRCSPMKGHSHVYWYRQLPEEGLKFMVYLQKENIIDESGMPKERFSAEFPKEGPSILRIQQVVRGDSAAYFCASSPSHGTGGEEQYFGPGTRLTVT.

The chain combines TRBV7-9 with TRBJ2-5; D is unclear. Germline V gives CDR1 SEHNR, CDR2 FQNEAQ (reference sequence). V gave up 6 bases and J gave up 2 bases, with 13 bases separating them. This CDR3 contains 14 residues. The CDR3 nucleotides are TGTGCCAGCAGTCAACGTGCAGCACAAGAGACCCAGTACTTC. Residues: CASSQRAAQETQYF.

This clonotype came up a few times. The CDR3 is CATWTSGINTQYF. CDR3 nucleotides: TGTGCCACATGGACTAGCGGTATAAATACGCAGTATTTT. The chain links TRBV10-3 to TRBJ2-3, with 10 positions matching TRBD2. CDR1 and CDR2 from the germline V gene are ENHRY and SYGVKD. V gave up 10 bases and J gave up 7 bases; unmatched junction bases: 8. The CDR3 covers 13 residues.

The chain is built from TRBV10-2 and TRBJ1-1; D perhaps matches TRBD1 (6 bases). Trimming removed 4 bases from V and 1 base from J, with 10 bases in between. Germline assignment: CDR1 WSHSY and CDR2 SAAADI. The CDR3 extends over 14 amino acids. CDR3 sequence reads: CASSGNRANTEAFF. CDR3 sequence (DNA): TGCGCCAGCAGTGGGAACAGGGCGAACACTGAAGCTTTCTTT.

This clonotype appeared a few times. For the CDR3, the DNA is TGTGCCAGCAGCTCCATGGCCTTCGCGGAGACCCAGTACTTC. This codes for CASSSMAFAETQYF. The V call is TRBV7-9, the J call TRBJ2-5, with D unclear. This CDR3 has 14 residues. Trimming pared 4 bases from V and 5 bases from J, leaving 14 bases between. Germline V CDR1 and CDR2: SEHNR, FQNEAQ (reference sequence).

The J gene is TRBJ2-3, the V gene TRBV18; D could derive from TRBD1 or TRBD2 (5 bases each). This CDR3 comprises 16 residues. In germline, CDR1 is KGHSH, CDR2 LQKENI. With 6 bases removed from V and 0 bases from J, the gap between germline ends came to 16 bases. CDR3 bases: TGTGCCAGCTCCAGTCGGGGCTCCGCTAGCACAGATACGCAGTATTTT. This codes for CASSSRGSASTDTQYF.

In this sample, this clonotype turned up a few times. The chain employs TRBV3-1 and TRBJ2-3; D is unclear. The CDR3 has 11 residues. V was shortened by 8 bases and J by 6 bases, with 9 bases between the two germline ends. The germline CDR1 and CDR2 sequences are LGHDT and YNNKEL (reference sequence). CDR3 loop: CASEVGDTQYF. Here the CDR3 DNA reads TGTGCCAGCGAGGTGGGGGATACGCAGTATTTT.

The J gene is TRBJ2-5, the V gene TRBV2; 8 nucleotides line up with TRBD2. The V segment lost 6 bases and the J segment 11 bases; nucleotides outside the gene matches: 11. The CDR3 spans 13 residues. In germline, CDR1 is SNHLY, CDR2 FYNNEI. The DNA for the CDR3 is TGTGCCAGCAGGTCGGGGGGGCTGGCTGCGCAGTACTTC. Protein product: CASRSGGLAAQYF.

This chain connects TRBV11-2 to TRBJ1-2; 7 positions match TRBD1. Germline assignment: CDR1 SGHAT and CDR2 FQNNGV. The CDR3 consists of 15 residues. With V trimmed by 6 bases and J by 4 bases, 11 bases remained unmatched. The CDR3 nucleotides are TGTGCCAGCAGTCCACAGGGGCAGTTAGGCTATGGCTACACCTTC. Its translation: CASSPQGQLGYGYTF. Based on the CDR3 plus reference TRBV11-2 and TRBJ1-2, the full variable domain is EAGVAQSPRYKIIEKRQSVAFWCNPISGHATLYWYQQILGQGPKLLIQFQNNGVVDDSQLPKDRFSAERLKGVDSTLKIQPAKLEDSAVYLCASSPQGQLGYGYTFGSGTRLTVV.

Only a few counts were recorded for this clonotype. This CDR3 is CSAPRGRLAKNIQYF. The CDR3 DNA follows: TGCAGTGCCCCCAGGGGGAGGTTGGCCAAAAACATTCAGTACTTC. J is TRBJ2-4 and V is TRBV20-1; the D gene is possibly TRBD1 (7 bases). The CDR3 is 15 amino acids. Germline V gene data show CDR1 as DFQATT and CDR2 as SNEGSKA (reference sequence). Trimming left V 6 bases short and J 1 base short, with 16 bases between.

CDR3 region: CASSLGDRGINEQFF. CDR3 bases: TGTGCCAGCAGCTTGGGGGACAGGGGGATCAATGAGCAGTTCTTC. V is TRBV5-6 and J is TRBJ2-1, with 11 bases lining up with TRBD1. The CDR3 consists of 15 residues. V was pared by 0 bases and J by 6 bases, with 2 bases of the junction left unmatched. Germline CDR1 and CDR2: SGHDT and YYEEEE.

The chain combines TRBV6-2 or TRBV6-3 with TRBJ1-4; 9 bases are shared with TRBD1. V was clipped by 0 bases and J by 7 bases; unmatched bases: 3. Looked up from germline, CDR1 is MNHEY and CDR2 is SVGEGT. The CDR3 runs 15 residues. The CDR3 spells CASSYSGQGSEKLFF. The DNA of the CDR3 is TGTGCCAGCAGTTACTCGGGACAGGGCAGTGAAAAACTGTTTTTT.

This clonotype was observed a few times. This rearrangement joins TRBV2 to TRBJ1-2; 7 bases are shared with TRBD1. The CDR3 has 15 residues. Germline CDR1 reads SNHLY; CDR2 reads FYNNEI. The trim removed 5 bases at V and 8 bases at J, leaving 14 bases unmatched. The CDR3 nucleotides read TGTGCCAGCAGTTGGACAGGAGAAGGATCGAAAGGCTACACCTTC. Translated, it gives CASSWTGEGSKGYTF.

The V call is TRBV19, the J call TRBJ2-3; a possible D gene is TRBD2 (6 bases). Trimming pared 3 bases from V and 4 bases from J, leaving 14 bases between. Germline CDR1 is LNHDA and CDR2 is SQIVND (reference sequence). The length of the CDR3 is 15 residues. The CDR3 sequence is CASSISWRGADTQYF. In nucleotides, the CDR3 is TGTGCCAGTAGTATTAGTTGGAGGGGTGCAGATACGCAGTATTTT.

This clonotype was observed many times. This chain links TRBV4-1 with TRBJ1-2, with D perhaps TRBD1 (5 bases). V lost 3 bases to trimming and J lost 2 bases, with 13 bases between them. The CDR3 length is 15 residues. Germline V gene lookup returns CDR1 MGHRA and CDR2 YSYEKL. CDR3 sequence reads: CASSQAGTGNYGYTF. The DNA for the CDR3 is TGCGCCAGCAGCCAGGCGGGGACGGGGAACTATGGCTACACCTTC.